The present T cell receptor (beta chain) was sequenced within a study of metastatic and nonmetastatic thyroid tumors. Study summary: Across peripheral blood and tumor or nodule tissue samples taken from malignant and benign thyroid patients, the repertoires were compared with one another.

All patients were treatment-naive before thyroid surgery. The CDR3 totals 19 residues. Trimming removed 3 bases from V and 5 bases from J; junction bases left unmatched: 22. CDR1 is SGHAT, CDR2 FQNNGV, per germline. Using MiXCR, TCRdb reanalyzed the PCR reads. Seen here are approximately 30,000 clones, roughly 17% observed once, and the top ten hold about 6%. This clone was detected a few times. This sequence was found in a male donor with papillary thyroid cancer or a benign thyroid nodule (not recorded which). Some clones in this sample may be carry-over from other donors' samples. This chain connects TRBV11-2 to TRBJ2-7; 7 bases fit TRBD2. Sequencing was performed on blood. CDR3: CASSLGWLADPFWGDEQYF. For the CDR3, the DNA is TGTGCCAGCAGCTTGGGGTGGCTAGCGGATCCTTTTTGGGGGGACGAGCAGTACTTC.